This is a list of T cell receptor beta chains from one sample in a study of graft-versus-host responses after intestinal transplantation. Produced via immunoSEQ multiplex PCR; TCRdb's table is partial and in-frame only. In the table there are approximately 79,000 clones, roughly 80% of which are singletons. Their target antigens are unknown. The sample here was unstimulated CD4+ T cells sorted from spleen or lymph node cells, taken before intestinal transplant. Receptors were obtained from a human donor who received an intestinal transplant. Each CDR3 is given with its conserved first and last residue.

TRBJ2-1,TRBV5-1,CASIPTSGSSYNEQFF
TRBJ1-3,TRBV7-8,CASSPRQFSGNTIYF
TRBJ2-5,TRBV5-1,CASSFGGGETQYF
TRBJ2-5,TRBV6-6,CASSPVGVGETQYF
TRBJ2-5,TRBV6-8,CASGKIAGEKTQYF
TRBJ2-5,TRBV4-2,CASSQRAASGGGEETQYF
TRBJ2-5,TRBV6-5,CASSYSERVKTQYF
TRBJ1-2,TRBV5-5,CASSSTGEGGYTF
TRBJ1-2,TRBV7-9,CASSLRQNYGYTF
TRBJ2-3,TRBV25-1,CASSGGQSIADTQYF
-,TRBV18,CASSLDRVGEQYF
TRBJ1-5,TRBV28,CASSRTGLSNQPQHF
TRBJ1-4,TRBV15,CATSRGGAANEKLFF
TRBJ2-5,TRBV7-7,CASSSRRGDQETQYF
TRBJ1-2,TRBV5-1,CASSLGAGDGYTF
TRBJ2-6,TRBV29-1,CSARGGANVLTF
TRBJ2-5,TRBV18,CASSSPGQGIQETQYF
TRBJ2-7,TRBV7-9,CASSFQSADYEQYF
TRBJ2-7,TRBV9,CASSVSWGPTYEQYF
TRBJ2-5,TRBV18,CASSGTDQETQYF
TRBJ1-2,TRBV6-6,CASTLNYGYTF
TRBJ1-1,TRBV2,CASSIMWSTEAFF
TRBJ2-3,TRBV30,CAWTGDTQYF
TRBJ1-4,TRBV6-4,CASSARNGQNEKLFF
TRBJ2-1,TRBV5-1,CATRHGGENEQFF
TRBJ2-1,TRBV5-1,CASSESGSGLYEQFF
TRBJ1-1,TRBV5-6,CASSRLSGNKGDTEAFF
TRBJ1-6,TRBV6-5,CASSYSTGGTLHF
TRBJ2-7,TRBV28,CASSRWGVAGGLSYEQYF
TRBJ2-1,TRBV7-9,CASRQTTVNEQFF
TRBJ1-2,TRBV5-1,CASSQTGTGGNYGYTF
TRBJ2-5,TRBV5-1,CASSGPGRNQETQYF
TRBJ2-1,TRBV11-3,CASSLTRGNEQFF
TRBJ2-2,TRBV27,CASSPDRGLFGELFF
TRBJ2-1,TRBV6-6,CASAGGRVNEQFF
TRBJ2-2,TRBV6-5,CASSYRTGELFF
TRBJ2-7,TRBV28,CASSRTGLDEQYF
TRBJ1-2,TRBV28,CASNSPKIADYGYTF
TRBJ2-1,TRBV7-9,CASSWTRASRNEQFF
TRBJ2-1,TRBV7-9,CASSLGASWDNEQFF
TRBJ1-3,TRBV18,CASSPIGLGIGGNTIYF
TRBJ2-1,TRBV28,CASSPPDNYNEQFF
TRBJ2-2,TRBV19,CASTPGQGITGELFF
TRBJ1-4,TRBV6-1,CASSERRQLATNEKLFF
TRBJ1-2,TRBV2,CASRVGQGLDYGYTF
TRBJ2-7,TRBV29-1,CSVSGTEIYEQYF
TRBJ2-1,TRBV10-3,CATHPGSGNEQFF
TRBJ2-7,TRBV18,CASSPGLTTYEQYF
TRBJ1-3,TRBV5-1,CASSRAAGAGNTIYF
TRBJ1-5,TRBV9,CASSVGGDFDQPQHF
TRBJ2-1,TRBV7-9,CASSFGQYNEQFF
TRBJ2-1,TRBV9,CASSVGGDYNEQFF
TRBJ2-3,TRBV10-2,CASSLTSGTQYF
TRBJ2-5,TRBV5-1,CASRFYAPETQYF
TRBJ2-3,TRBV25-1,CASNPGTDTQYF
TRBJ2-5,TRBV5-1,CASSITVPQETQYF
TRBJ1-4,TRBV5-1,CASSLGPRGVANEKLFF
TRBJ2-3,TRBV25-1,CASSDSGRGPGTDTQYF
TRBJ2-6,TRBV5-6,CASSTVFSGANVLTF
TRBJ2-7,TRBV7-2,CASSKGPPSGGSYEQYF